These T cell receptor beta chains were read from a single sample in a study of OX40 agonist ivuxolimab in advanced cancers. Clones were read by immunoSEQ multiplex PCR, and TCRdb kept only the in-frame ones, dropping some. The sample shows about 110,000 clones, over 85% of them seen only once. This specimen was CD4+ or CD8+ T cells sorted from blood, taken in a trial of the OX40 agonist ivuxolimab. Source of these receptors: an adult with an advanced solid tumor such as melanoma, head and neck, liver or kidney cancer. CDR3s include the opening cysteine and the closing phenylalanine or tryptophan. A D gene is named only where the DNA matches it firmly. Not all rows give a size; the values are once, few, many and, for expanded clones, a class.

V gene,clone size,J gene,D gene,CDR3 DNA,CDR3 protein
TRBV10-3,.,TRBJ1-2,.,TGTGCCATCACAGGGGCCGGCTATGGCTACACCTTC,CAITGAGYGYTF
TRBV7-9,.,TRBJ2-7,TRBD2,TGTGCCAGCAGCCGGACTAGCGGGGGCCTCTACGAGCAGTACTTC,CASSRTSGGLYEQYF
TRBV7-2,.,TRBJ1-6,.,TGCGCCAGCAGCTCAGAAGCCTTCTCCTATAATTCACCCCTCCACTTT,CASSSEAFSYNSPLHF
TRBV6-6,.,TRBJ2-7,.,TGTGCCAGCAAGGGGGGTAACTCCTACGAGCAGTACTTC,CASKGGNSYEQYF
TRBV5-4,.,TRBJ1-2,TRBD1,TGTGCCAGCAGCTTGGGGGGGGGACAGACTAACTATGGCTACACCTTC,CASSLGGGQTNYGYTF
TRBV10-3,.,TRBJ2-2,TRBD2,TGTGCCATCAGTGAGTCCCCTAGCGGGGCCACCGGGGAGCTGTTTTTT,CAISESPSGATGELFF
TRBV6-5,.,TRBJ2-7,TRBD2,TGTGCCAGCAGTTACTCTTCGGGGGGACTAGGAACCGAGCAGTACTTC,CASSYSSGGLGTEQYF
TRBV5-4,.,TRBJ1-1,.,TGTGCCAGCAGCTTGGGGGGGGAAACCACTGAAGCTTTCTTT,CASSLGGETTEAFF
TRBV5-5,.,TRBJ1-4,.,TGTGCCAGCAGCGGGCTCACGGGTGAAAAACTGTTTTTT,CASSGLTGEKLFF
TRBV29-1,.,TRBJ2-7,.,TGCAGCGTTGGCAGTTCCTACGAGCAGTACTTC,CSVGSSYEQYF
TRBV19,.,TRBJ1-6,.,TGTGCCAGTAGTATGCGTGGCAGGGTCGCCTATAATTCACCCCTCCACTTT,CASSMRGRVAYNSPLHF
TRBV6-6,.,TRBJ2-7,.,TGTGCCAGCAGTTACTCGGTCGGACAGACCTACGAGCAGTACTTC,CASSYSVGQTYEQYF
TRBV27,once,TRBJ1-1,TRBD1,TGTGCCAGCAGTAAACCGGACAGGAGCCGTGAAGCTTTCTTT,CASSKPDRSREAFF
TRBV7-2,.,TRBJ1-4,.,TGTGCCAGCAGGGTTAGGGCGAATAAAAATGAAAAACTGTTTTTT,CASRVRANKNEKLFF
TRBV7-6,.,TRBJ2-5,.,TGTGCCAGCAGTCAACCAGACCACCAAGAGACCCAGTACTTC,CASSQPDHQETQYF
TRBV28,.,TRBJ1-1,.,TGTGCCAGCAGTATCAGGGCTCCGAACACTGAAGCTTTCTTT,CASSIRAPNTEAFF
TRBV7-9,.,TRBJ2-7,.,TGTGCCAGCAGCCCCAGCGGCCAGCTGGCCTACGAGCAGTACTTC,CASSPSGQLAYEQYF
TRBV11-2,.,TRBJ2-7,.,TGTGCCAGCAGCTTAGATATAGCCAGAACCTACGAGCAGTACTTC,CASSLDIARTYEQYF
TRBV7-8,.,TRBJ1-1,.,TGTGCCAGCAGCTTAGGCGGGGTTGGTTGGGTGAACACTGAAGCTTTCTTT,CASSLGGVGWVNTEAFF
TRBV5-4,.,TRBJ2-6,.,TGTGCCAGCAGCCCGAGAACCTTTGCTGTTTCTGGGGCCAACGTCCTGACTTTC,CASSPRTFAVSGANVLTF
TRBV6-5,.,TRBJ1-2,.,TGTGCCAGCAGTCGACAGCATTCCAACTATGGCTACACCTTC,CASSRQHSNYGYTF
TRBV25-1,.,TRBJ1-5,.,TGTGCCAGCAGTGCGGGTGACTATCAGCCCCAGCATTTT,CASSAGDYQPQHF
TRBV4-3,.,TRBJ2-5,.,TGCGCCAGCAGCCAAGTAAGCCAAGAGACCCAGTACTTC,CASSQVSQETQYF
TRBV27,.,TRBJ2-1,.,TGTGCCAGCAGTTTAGGTGGGGGCCCCTACAATGAGCAGTTCTTC,CASSLGGGPYNEQFF
TRBV9,.,TRBJ2-5,TRBD2,TGTGCCAGCAGCGTAGGAGTAGCGGGAGGTTCGGAGACCCAGTACTTC,CASSVGVAGGSETQYF
TRBV18,once,TRBJ1-1,.,TGTGCCAGCTCACTCTCCCAAGACAGGCTTCCAACTGAAGCTTTCTTT,CASSLSQDRLPTEAFF
TRBV11-2,.,TRBJ1-3,.,TGTGCCAGCAGCTTAGAAGGGTCCTCTGGAAACACCATATATTTT,CASSLEGSSGNTIYF
TRBV28,.,TRBJ1-1,TRBD1,TGTGCCAGCAGTCCCCAGGGACAGGGGGAGGCTGAAGCTTTCTTT,CASSPQGQGEAEAFF
TRBV11-1,.,TRBJ2-1,.,TGTGCCAGCAGCCCGACTAGTTCTGAGCAGTTCTTC,CASSPTSSEQFF
TRBV9,.,TRBJ1-5,.,TGTGCCAGCAGCGTAGGTCCAGGTAGCAATCAGCCCCAGCATTTT,CASSVGPGSNQPQHF
TRBV27,.,TRBJ1-5,TRBD1,TGTGCCCTTCGGGACAGGGTTAATCAGCCCCAGCATTTT,CALRDRVNQPQHF
TRBV6-4,.,TRBJ1-6,.,TGTGCCAGCAGTGAGCTCGGACAGCCCAATTCACCCCTCCACTTT,CASSELGQPNSPLHF
TRBV19,.,TRBJ2-5,.,TGTGCCAGTAAGGGAGAGACCCAGTACTTC,CASKGETQYF
TRBV19,.,TRBJ2-1,.,TGTGCCAGTAGTAACCCTCCCTCAGTAGAGACCTACAATGAGCAGTTCTTC,CASSNPPSVETYNEQFF
TRBV29-1,.,TRBJ1-1,TRBD1,TGCAGCGTAGGGTTAGGGACAGACACTGAAGCTTTCTTT,CSVGLGTDTEAFF
TRBV5-4,.,TRBJ2-3,.,TGTGCCAGCAGCCGTCCGTACCGGGACCGTAGCACAGATACGCAGTATTTT,CASSRPYRDRSTDTQYF
TRBV30,.,TRBJ2-7,TRBD1,TGTGCCTGGATCCCTCGGGGGGACAGGGGCTACGAGCAGTACTTC,CAWIPRGDRGYEQYF
TRBV6-1,once,TRBJ2-1,.,TGTGCCAGCAGTAAAGGTGACAGGCCCCCAACCTACAATGAGCAGTTCTTC,CASSKGDRPPTYNEQFF
TRBV7-9,.,TRBJ2-7,.,TGTGCCAGCAGCCCCAGCCGTTATTCTGTCTACGAGCAGTACTTC,CASSPSRYSVYEQYF
TRBV30,.,TRBJ2-3,.,TGTGCCTGGAACGCATTAAGCACAGATACGCAGTATTTT,CAWNALSTDTQYF
TRBV5-6,.,TRBJ1-2,.,TGTGCCAGCAGCTTGGCACCGCAGGGCTACACCTTC,CASSLAPQGYTF
TRBV6-1,once,TRBJ2-2,.,TGTGCCTTGAAAGGGAAGGGTATGGACACCGGGGAGCTGTTTTTT,CALKGKGMDTGELFF
TRBV5-6,once,TRBJ2-1,TRBD1,TGTGCCAGCAGCTCGGGACAGATATACAATGAGCAGTTCTTC,CASSSGQIYNEQFF
TRBV6-6,.,TRBJ1-2,.,TGTGCCAGCAGACTCGCCGGGACGGACTATGGCTACACCTTC,CASRLAGTDYGYTF
TRBV7-2,.,TRBJ1-3,.,TGTGCCAGCAGCTTAGTGGTCTTCTCTGGAAACACCATATATTTT,CASSLVVFSGNTIYF
TRBV7-8,.,TRBJ1-4,.,TGTGCCAGCAGCTTCCCCCCCTTGGGGGAAGGTACTAATGAAAAACTGTTTTTT,CASSFPPLGEGTNEKLFF
TRBV6-6,.,TRBJ1-6,.,TGTGCCAGCAGTTACTCAAGTCAGGGTTATTCACCCCTCCACTTT,CASSYSSQGYSPLHF
TRBV14,.,TRBJ2-2,.,TGTGCCAGCAGCCGCTTGATGGTAGCTAACACCGGGGAGCTGTTTTTT,CASSRLMVANTGELFF
TRBV7-2,.,TRBJ1-1,TRBD1,TGTGCCAGCAGCCGCCCCGGGACAGGGACCCCTGAAGCTTTCTTT,CASSRPGTGTPEAFF
TRBV19,medium-sized,TRBJ1-2,.,TGTGCCAGTAGTCGAAGGACGGACGCTGATAACTATGGCTACACCTTC,CASSRRTDADNYGYTF
TRBV11-3,.,TRBJ2-3,.,TGTGCCAGCAGCTACTTCCTTGATACGCAGTATTTT,CASSYFLDTQYF